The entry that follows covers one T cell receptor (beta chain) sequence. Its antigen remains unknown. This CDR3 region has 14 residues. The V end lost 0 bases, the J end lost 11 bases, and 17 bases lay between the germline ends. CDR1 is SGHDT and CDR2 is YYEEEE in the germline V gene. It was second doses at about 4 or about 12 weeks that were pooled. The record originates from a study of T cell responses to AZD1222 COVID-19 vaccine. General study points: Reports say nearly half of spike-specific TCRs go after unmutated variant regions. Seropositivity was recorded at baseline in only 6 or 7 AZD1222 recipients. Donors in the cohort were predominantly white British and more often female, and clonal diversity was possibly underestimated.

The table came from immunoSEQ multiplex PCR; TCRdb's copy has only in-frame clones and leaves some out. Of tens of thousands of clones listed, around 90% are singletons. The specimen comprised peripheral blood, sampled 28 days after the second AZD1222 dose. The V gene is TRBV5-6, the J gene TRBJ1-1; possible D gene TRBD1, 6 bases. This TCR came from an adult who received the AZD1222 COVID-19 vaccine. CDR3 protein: CASSLAGVAIGAFF. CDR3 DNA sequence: TGTGCCAGCAGCTTGGCAGGGGTGGCAATAGGGGCTTTCTTT.